The T cell receptor beta chain described here comes from a study of metastatic and nonmetastatic thyroid tumors. Per the study methods: Variation in CDR3 across clinicopathological groups served as the basis for constructing a distant-metastasis classifier in papillary thyroid cancer. From the PCR reads, TCRdb re-called clones with MiXCR. These V and J calls are TCRdb output, not the study's own analysis. The sample contains 30,000 or so clones, less than 25% of which appear only once. Thyroid surgery took place with no prior treatment in any patient. This clone occurred many times. CDR3 length: 13 amino acids. Per germline, CDR1 MNHNS and CDR2 SASEGT. Trimming took off 6 bases at V and 3 bases at J, with 9 bases between the two ends.

Source material: blood. This sequence joins TRBV6-1 and TRBJ2-4; D might be TRBD2 (6 bases). This TCR came from a female donor with papillary thyroid cancer or a benign thyroid nodule (not recorded which). Some clones in this sample may be carry-over from other donors' samples. In DNA, the CDR3 is TGTGCCAGCAGCGGGAGCGGCAAAAACATTCAGTACTTC. It translates to CASSGSGKNIQYF.